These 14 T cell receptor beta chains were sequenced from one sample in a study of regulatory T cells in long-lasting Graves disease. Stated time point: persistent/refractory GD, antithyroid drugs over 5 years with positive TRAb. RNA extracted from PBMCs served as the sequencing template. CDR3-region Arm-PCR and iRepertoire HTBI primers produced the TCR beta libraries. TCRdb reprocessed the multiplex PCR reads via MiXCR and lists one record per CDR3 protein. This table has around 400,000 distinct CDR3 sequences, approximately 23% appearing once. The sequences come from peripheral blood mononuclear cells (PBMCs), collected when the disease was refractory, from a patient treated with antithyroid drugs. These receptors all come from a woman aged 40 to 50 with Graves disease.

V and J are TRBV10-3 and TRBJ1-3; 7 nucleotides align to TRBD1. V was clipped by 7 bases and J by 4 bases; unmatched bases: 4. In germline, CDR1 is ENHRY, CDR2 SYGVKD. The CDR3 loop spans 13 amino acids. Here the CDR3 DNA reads TGTGCCATCATGGGACAGCAAGGAAACACCATATATTTT. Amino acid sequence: CAIMGQQGNTIYF.

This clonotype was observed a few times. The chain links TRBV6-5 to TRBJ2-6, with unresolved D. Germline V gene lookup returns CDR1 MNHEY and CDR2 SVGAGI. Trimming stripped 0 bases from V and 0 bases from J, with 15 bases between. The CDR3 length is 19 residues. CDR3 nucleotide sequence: TGTGCCAGCAGTTACTCGAGGCCGGGCCTATACTCTGGGGCCAACGTCCTGACTTTC. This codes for CASSYSRPGLYSGANVLTF.

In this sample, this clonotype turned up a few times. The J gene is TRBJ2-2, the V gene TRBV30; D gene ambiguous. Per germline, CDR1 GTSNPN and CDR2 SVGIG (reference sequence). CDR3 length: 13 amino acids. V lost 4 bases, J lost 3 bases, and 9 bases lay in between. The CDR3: CAWKGAHTGELFF. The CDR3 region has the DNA TGTGCCTGGAAGGGCGCCCACACCGGGGAGCTGTTTTTT.

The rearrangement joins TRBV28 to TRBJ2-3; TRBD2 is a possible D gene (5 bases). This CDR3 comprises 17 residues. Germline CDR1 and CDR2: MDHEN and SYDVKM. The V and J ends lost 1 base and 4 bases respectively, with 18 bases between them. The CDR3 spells CASSLFGRSSGADTQYF. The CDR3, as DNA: TGTGCCAGCAGTTTATTTGGCCGGTCCAGCGGTGCAGATACGCAGTATTTT.

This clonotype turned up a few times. As DNA, the CDR3 is TGTGCCAGCATTCTCACCCGGGCCTATAATTCACCCCTCCACTTT. Amino acid sequence: CASILTRAYNSPLHF. This sequence joins TRBV2 and TRBJ1-6; D is uncertain. Germline values: CDR1 SNHLY, CDR2 FYNNEI. The CDR3 has 15 residues. Trimming shortened V by 7 bases and J by 2 bases, and 12 bases separated the two germline ends.

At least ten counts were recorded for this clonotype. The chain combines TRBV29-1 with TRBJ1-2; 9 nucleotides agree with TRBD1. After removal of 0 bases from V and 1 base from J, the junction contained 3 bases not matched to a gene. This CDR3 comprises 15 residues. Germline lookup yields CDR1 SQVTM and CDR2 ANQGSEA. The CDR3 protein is CSVEEGTGLNYGYTF. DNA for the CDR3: TGCAGCGTTGAAGAAGGGACAGGGCTTAACTATGGCTACACCTTC.

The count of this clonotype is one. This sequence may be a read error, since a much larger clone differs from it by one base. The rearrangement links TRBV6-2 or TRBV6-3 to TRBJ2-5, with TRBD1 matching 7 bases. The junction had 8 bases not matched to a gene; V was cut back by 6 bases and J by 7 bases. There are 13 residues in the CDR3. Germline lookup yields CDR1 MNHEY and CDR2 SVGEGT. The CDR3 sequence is CASRLTGKGTQYF. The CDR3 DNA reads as TGTGCCAGCAGATTGACAGGGAAGGGGACCCAGTACTTC.

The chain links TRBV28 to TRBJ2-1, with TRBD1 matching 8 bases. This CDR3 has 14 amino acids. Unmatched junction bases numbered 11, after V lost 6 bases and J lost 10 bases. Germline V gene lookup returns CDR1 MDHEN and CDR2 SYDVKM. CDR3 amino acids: CASRDREIGGEQFF. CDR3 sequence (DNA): TGTGCCAGCAGGGACAGGGAAATCGGCGGGGAGCAGTTCTTC.

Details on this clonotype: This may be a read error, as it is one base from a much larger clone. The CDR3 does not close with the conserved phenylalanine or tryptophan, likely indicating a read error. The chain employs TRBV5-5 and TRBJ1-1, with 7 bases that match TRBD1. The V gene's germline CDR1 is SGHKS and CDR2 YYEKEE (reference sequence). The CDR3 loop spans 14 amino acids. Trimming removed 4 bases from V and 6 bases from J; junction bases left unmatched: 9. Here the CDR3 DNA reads TGTGCCAGCAGCACGGGACAGAAGATACCTGAAGCTTTCCTT. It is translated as CASSTGQKIPEAFL.

The CDR3 DNA sequence: TGCAGCGTTGGGGGCGGGACGAACACCGGGGAGCTGTTTTTT. Protein product: CSVGGGTNTGELFF. The gene calls are TRBV29-1 and TRBJ2-2; D perhaps matches TRBD2 (6 bases). Deletions cut 4 bases from V and 0 bases from J, with 9 bases between. This CDR3 spans 14 amino acids. Germline loops: CDR1 SQVTM, CDR2 ANQGSEA.

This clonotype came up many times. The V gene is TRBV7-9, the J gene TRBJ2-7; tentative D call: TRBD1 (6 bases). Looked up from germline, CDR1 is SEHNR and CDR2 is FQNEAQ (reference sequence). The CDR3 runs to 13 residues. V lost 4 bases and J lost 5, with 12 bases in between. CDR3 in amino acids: CASSSRQDDEQYF. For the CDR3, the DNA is TGTGCCAGCAGCTCCCGACAGGACGACGAGCAGTACTTC.

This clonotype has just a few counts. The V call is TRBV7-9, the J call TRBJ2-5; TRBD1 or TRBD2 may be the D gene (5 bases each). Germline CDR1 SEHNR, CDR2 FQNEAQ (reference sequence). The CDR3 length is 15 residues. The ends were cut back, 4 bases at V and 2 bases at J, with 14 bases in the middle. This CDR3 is CASSSAGTAQETQYF. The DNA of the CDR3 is TGTGCCAGCAGCTCGGCCGGGACGGCACAAGAGACCCAGTACTTC.

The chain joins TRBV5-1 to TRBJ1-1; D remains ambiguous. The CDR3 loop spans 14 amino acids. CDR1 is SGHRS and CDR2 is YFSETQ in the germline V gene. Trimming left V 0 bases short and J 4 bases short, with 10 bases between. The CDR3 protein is CASSLGAGLTEAFF. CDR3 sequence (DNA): TGCGCCAGCAGCTTGGGAGCAGGTCTCACTGAAGCTTTCTTT.

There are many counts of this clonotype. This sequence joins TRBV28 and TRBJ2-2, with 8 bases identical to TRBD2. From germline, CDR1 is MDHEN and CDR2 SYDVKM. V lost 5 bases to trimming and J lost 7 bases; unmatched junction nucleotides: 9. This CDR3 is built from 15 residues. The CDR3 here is CASSLSGNGGGELFF. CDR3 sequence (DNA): TGTGCCAGCAGTCTTAGCGGGAATGGTGGCGGGGAGCTGTTTTTT.